The next 4 T cell receptor beta chains were all read from a single sample in a study of T cell changes during pregnancy in multiple sclerosis. Assay: immunoSEQ multiplex PCR; the TCRdb copy retains only in-frame clones and omits some. The data contain some 100,000 clones, approximately 94% of them seen just once; the ten biggest clones take up around 0.9%. The specimen was peripheral blood, collected before pregnancy. Source of these receptors: a female donor with multiple sclerosis, enrolled in a pregnancy study.

The chain carries TRBV27 and TRBJ2-1, with TRBD1 as a possible D gene (6 bases). Germline CDR1 and CDR2: MNHEY and SMNVEV (reference sequence). The CDR3 runs 12 residues. V lost 7 bases, J lost 7 bases, and 11 bases lay in between. The CDR3 is CASITQGNEQFF. As DNA, the CDR3 is TGTGCCAGCATCACTCAGGGGAATGAGCAGTTCTTC.

The V gene is TRBV7-9, the J gene TRBJ2-1; 7 nucleotides agree with TRBD2. Trimming took 4 bases from V and 0 from J; bases not matched to a gene: 6. Germline assignment: CDR1 SEHNR and CDR2 FQNEAQ (reference sequence). This CDR3 has 16 residues. For the CDR3, the DNA is TGTGCCAGCAGCTCCCGGGAGGAGTCCTCCTACAATGAGCAGTTCTTC. Encoded protein: CASSSREESSYNEQFF.

The sample holds one count of this clone. The chain links TRBV18 to TRBJ2-1; D not certain. Per the germline V gene, CDR1 is KGHSH and CDR2 is LQKENI. Trimming took 1 base from V and 0 from J, leaving 10 bases between them. This CDR3 spans 16 amino acids. This CDR3 reads CASSPLAVASYNEQFF. The CDR3 region has the DNA TGTGCCAGCTCACCACTTGCGGTAGCCTCCTACAATGAGCAGTTCTTC.

This chain uses TRBV5-1 with TRBJ2-3, with 10 bases lining up with TRBD2. After removal of 5 bases from V and 2 bases from J, the junction contained 8 bases not matched to a gene. This CDR3 is built from 16 residues. Germline CDR1 is SGHRS and CDR2 is YFSETQ. Here the CDR3 DNA reads TGCGCCAGCAGTCCTAGCGGGAGCTACCTCACAGATACGCAGTATTTT. Amino acid sequence: CASSPSGSYLTDTQYF.